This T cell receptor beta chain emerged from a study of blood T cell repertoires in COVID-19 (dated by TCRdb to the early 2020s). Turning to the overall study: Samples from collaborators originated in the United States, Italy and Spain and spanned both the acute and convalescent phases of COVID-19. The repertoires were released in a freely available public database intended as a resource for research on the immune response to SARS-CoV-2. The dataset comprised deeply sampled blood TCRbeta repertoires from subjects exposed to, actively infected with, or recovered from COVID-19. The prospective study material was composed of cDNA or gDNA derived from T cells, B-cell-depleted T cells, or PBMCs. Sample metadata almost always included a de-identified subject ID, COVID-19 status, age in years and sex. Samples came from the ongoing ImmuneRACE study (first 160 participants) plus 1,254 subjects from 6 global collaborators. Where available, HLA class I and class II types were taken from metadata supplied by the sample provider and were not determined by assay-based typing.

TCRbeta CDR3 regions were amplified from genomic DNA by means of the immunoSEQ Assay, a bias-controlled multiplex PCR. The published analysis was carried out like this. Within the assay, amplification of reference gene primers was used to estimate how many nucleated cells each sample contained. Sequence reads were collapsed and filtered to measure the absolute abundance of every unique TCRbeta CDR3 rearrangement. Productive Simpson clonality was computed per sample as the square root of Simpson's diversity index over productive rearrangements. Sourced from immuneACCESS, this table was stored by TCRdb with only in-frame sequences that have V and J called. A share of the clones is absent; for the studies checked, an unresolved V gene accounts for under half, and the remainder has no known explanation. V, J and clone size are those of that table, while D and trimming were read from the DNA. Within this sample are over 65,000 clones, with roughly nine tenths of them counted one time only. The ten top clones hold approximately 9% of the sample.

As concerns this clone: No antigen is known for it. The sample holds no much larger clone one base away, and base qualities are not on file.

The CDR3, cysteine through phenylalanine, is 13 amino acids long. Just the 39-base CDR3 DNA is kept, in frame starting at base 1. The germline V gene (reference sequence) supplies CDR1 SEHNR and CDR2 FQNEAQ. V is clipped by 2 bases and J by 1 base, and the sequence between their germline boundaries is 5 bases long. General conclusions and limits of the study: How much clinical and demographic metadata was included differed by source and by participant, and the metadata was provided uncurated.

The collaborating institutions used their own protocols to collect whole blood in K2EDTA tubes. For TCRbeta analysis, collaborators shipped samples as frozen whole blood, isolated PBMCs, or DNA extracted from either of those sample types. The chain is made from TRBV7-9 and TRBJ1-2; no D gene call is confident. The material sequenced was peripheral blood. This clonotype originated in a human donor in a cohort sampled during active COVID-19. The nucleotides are TGTGCCAGCAGCTTAAGCATTAACTATGGCTACACCTTC. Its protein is CASSLSINYGYTF.